These 9 T cell receptor beta chains came from one sample sequenced in a study of technical replicates of blood from a few donors. Profiled with immunoSEQ multiplex PCR; TCRdb holds only in-frame clones, not every one. The sample has around 81,000 clones, 75% to 85% seen once. Material: PBMCs. These receptors all come from a human donor in good health. Some clones in this sample may be carry-over from other donors' samples.

The chain is built from TRBV5-6 and TRBJ2-7, with TRBD2 matching 7 bases. The V gene end was trimmed by 5 bases and the J gene end by 2 bases; junction bases not matched to a gene: 7. CDR1 SGHDT and CDR2 YYEEEE come from the germline V gene. The CDR3 has 14 residues. The CDR3 DNA reads as TGTGCCAGCAGACCCGCTAGCGGCACCTACGAGCAGTACTTC. Translating it yields CASRPASGTYEQYF.

The chain employs TRBV11-2 and TRBJ2-3; D gene uncertain. V was shortened by 5 bases and J by 2 bases, with 5 bases between the two germline ends. The germline CDR1 and CDR2 sequences are SGHAT and FQNNGV. The CDR3 loop spans 12 amino acids. The CDR3 protein is CASSGLTDTQYF. The DNA for the CDR3 is TGTGCCAGCAGCGGCCTCACAGATACGCAGTATTTT.

This rearrangement joins TRBV6-6 to TRBJ1-5, with 10 positions matching TRBD1. Germline assignment: CDR1 MNHNY and CDR2 SVGAGI (reference sequence). CDR3 length: 15 amino acids. J was trimmed by 6 bases and V by 3 bases; bases with no gene match: 5. The CDR3 DNA is TGTGCCAGCAGTTATGACAGGGGGCAGGGTCAGCCCCAGCATTTT. Translating it yields CASSYDRGQGQPQHF.

The CDR3: CRVAAGDTEAFF. The CDR3 DNA follows: TGCAGGGTGGCGGCGGGGGACACTGAAGCTTTCTTT. The V and J genes are TRBV29-1 and TRBJ1-1; maybe TRBD1 (5 bases). The CDR3 has 12 amino acids. The germline CDR1 and CDR2 sequences are SQVTM and ANQGSEA.

On this clone itself: Other DNA variants within this sample encode the same CDR3. The rearrangement uses TRBV6-5 and TRBJ2-1, with D perhaps matching TRBD2 (5 bases). V shed 0 bases and J shed 0 bases, with 9 bases lying between them. Germline V lookup: CDR1 MNHEY, CDR2 SVGAGI. CDR3 length: 16 residues. DNA of the CDR3: TGTGCCAGCAGTTACTCGTCGGGGAGCTCCTACAATGAGCAGTTCTTC. This codes for CASSYSSGSSYNEQFF.

This chain connects TRBV7-3 to TRBJ1-1; 12 nucleotides align to TRBD1. The CDR3 is 16 amino acids. Germline V lookup: CDR1 SGHTA, CDR2 FQGTGA. Unmatched junction bases numbered 6, after V lost 6 bases and J lost 1 base. CDR3 residues: CASRSGTGGRNTEAFF. CDR3 bases: TGTGCCAGCAGGTCCGGGACAGGGGGCAGGAACACTGAAGCTTTCTTT.

V is TRBV6-5 and J is TRBJ1-6; D is unclear. The CDR3 consists of 16 residues. CDR1 is MNHEY and CDR2 is SVGAGI in the germline V gene. Trimming stripped 0 bases from V and 6 bases from J, with 12 bases between. This CDR3 is CASSYSDFRLNSPLHF. The DNA for the CDR3 is TGTGCCAGCAGTTACTCGGATTTCAGACTTAATTCACCCCTCCACTTT.

This chain links TRBV4-1 with TRBJ1-2; TRBD1 is a possible D gene (5 bases). The V end was cut by 4 bases, the J end by 1 base, with 22 bases between. This CDR3 has 18 residues. Germline loops: CDR1 MGHRA, CDR2 YSYEKL. In DNA form, the CDR3 reads TGCGCCAGCAGCCTAGACCCAAATAACAGGCCTATTAACTATGGCTACACCTTC. Translated: CASSLDPNNRPINYGYTF.

The chain employs TRBV28 and TRBJ2-5; 9 nucleotides match TRBD2. Per germline, CDR1 MDHEN and CDR2 SYDVKM. The CDR3 has 15 amino acids. V lost 5 bases and J lost 4; bases outside the gene matches: 8. CDR3 bases: TGTGCCAGCAGTCCCTCTAGCGGGATTCCAGAGACCCAGTACTTC. Translation: CASSPSSGIPETQYF.